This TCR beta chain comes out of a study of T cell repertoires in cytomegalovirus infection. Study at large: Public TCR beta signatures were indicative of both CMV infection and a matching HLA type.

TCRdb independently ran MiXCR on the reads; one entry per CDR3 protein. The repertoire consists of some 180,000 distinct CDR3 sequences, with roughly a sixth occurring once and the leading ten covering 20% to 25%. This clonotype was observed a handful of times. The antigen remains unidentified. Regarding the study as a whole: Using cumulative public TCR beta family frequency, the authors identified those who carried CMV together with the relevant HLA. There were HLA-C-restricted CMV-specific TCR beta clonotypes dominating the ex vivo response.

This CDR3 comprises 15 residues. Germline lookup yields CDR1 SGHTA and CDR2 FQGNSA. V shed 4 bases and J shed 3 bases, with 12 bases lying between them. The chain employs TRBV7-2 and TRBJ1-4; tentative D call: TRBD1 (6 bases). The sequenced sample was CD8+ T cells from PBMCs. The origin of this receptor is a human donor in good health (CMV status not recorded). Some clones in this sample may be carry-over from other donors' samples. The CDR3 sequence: CASSSLGGPNEKLFF. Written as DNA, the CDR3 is TGTGCCAGCAGCTCACTCGGGGGGCCTAATGAAAAACTGTTTTTT.